The 8 T cell receptor beta chains given below trace back to one sample, sequenced in a study of T cells in tuberculosis. Repertoires were generated with immunoSEQ multiplex PCR, while TCRdb's copy carries only in-frame clones and drops some. The sample gives 30,000 to 45,000 clones, approximately 94% of which show up once; about 12% is in the top ten. Sequences were obtained from PBMCs. The receptors were gathered from a donor aged 10-29 years with latent tuberculosis or without tuberculosis infection. Some clones in this sample may be carry-over from other donors' samples.

This clone was recorded once. The chain is built from TRBV2 and TRBJ1-5, with 7 bases matching TRBD1. Germline V gene sequence: CDR1 SNHLY, CDR2 FYNNEI. Trimming cost V 1 base and J 7 bases; bases outside gene matches: 7. The CDR3 totals 15 residues. Written as DNA, the CDR3 is TGTGCCAGCAGTGAAGGGACAGGCATCTACCAGCCCCAGCATTTT. As protein: CASSEGTGIYQPQHF.

This chain links TRBV9 with TRBJ2-1; 9 positions match TRBD2. Losses at the gene ends were 2 bases for V and 9 bases for J; bases not matched to a gene: 9. Germline V gene data show CDR1 as SGDLS and CDR2 as YYNGEE. The length of the CDR3 is 15 residues. CDR3 nucleotides: TGTGCCAGCAGCGTGGGACTAGCTGAGGTTGGTGAGCAGTTCTTC. It yields the protein CASSVGLAEVGEQFF.

The chain couples TRBV9 to TRBJ2-5, with D tentatively TRBD1 (6 bases). This CDR3 has 15 residues. V lost 0 bases to trimming and J lost 10 bases, with 19 bases between them. Per germline, CDR1 SGDLS and CDR2 YYNGEE. The CDR3: CASSVAGAVGAIQYF. The CDR3, as DNA: TGTGCCAGCAGCGTAGCCGGGGCCGTGGGGGCGATCCAGTACTTC.

This chain links TRBV2 with TRBJ1-2; 7 bases are a match to TRBD1. The trim removed 6 bases at V and 0 bases at J, leaving 10 bases unmatched. The CDR3 sequence is 16 residues long. Germline assignment: CDR1 SNHLY and CDR2 FYNNEI. DNA for the CDR3: TGTGCCAGCAGGCACATCCCGGACAGGACTAACTATGGCTACACCTTC. It codes for CASRHIPDRTNYGYTF.

The chain has TRBV7-8 and TRBJ1-3, with 8 positions matching TRBD1. The CDR3 has 14 amino acids. Germline assignment: CDR1 SGHVS and CDR2 FQNEAQ. V gave up 6 bases and J gave up 4 bases; unmatched junction bases: 5. CDR3 nucleotide sequence: TGTGCCAGCAGGCAGGGGGCGACCGGAAACACCATATATTTT. This translates into CASRQGATGNTIYF.

The rearrangement links TRBV4-3 to TRBJ1-1; D ambiguous. The V end was cut by 0 bases, the J end by 5 bases, with 10 bases between. In germline, CDR1 is LGHNA, CDR2 YSLEER. The CDR3 runs to 14 residues. This CDR3 is CASSQEGWATEAFF. The CDR3 DNA reads TGCGCCAGCAGCCAAGAAGGCTGGGCTACTGAAGCTTTCTTT.

V is TRBV4-3 and J is TRBJ2-3, with a tentative D call TRBD1 (5 bases). V was cut by 0 bases and J by 2 bases, with 9 bases left in between. The CDR3 contains 15 residues. Germline V gene data show CDR1 as LGHNA and CDR2 as YSLEER. CDR3 protein: CASSQEGRVTDTQYF. CDR3 DNA: TGCGCCAGCAGCCAAGAGGGCAGGGTCACAGATACGCAGTATTTT.

The chain is built from TRBV6-1 and TRBJ1-6; D is uncertain. Germline values: CDR1 MNHNS, CDR2 SASEGT. The ends were cut back, 3 bases at V and 0 bases at J, with 9 bases in the middle. CDR3 length: 16 amino acids. CDR3 sequence: CASSDGGISYNSPLHF. The DNA for the CDR3 is TGTGCCAGCAGTGATGGCGGGATCTCCTATAATTCACCCCTCCACTTT.